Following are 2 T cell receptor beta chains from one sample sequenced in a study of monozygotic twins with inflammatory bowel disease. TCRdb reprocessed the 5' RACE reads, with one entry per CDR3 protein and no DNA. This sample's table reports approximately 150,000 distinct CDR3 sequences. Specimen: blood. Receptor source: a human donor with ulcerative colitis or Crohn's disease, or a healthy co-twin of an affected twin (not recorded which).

The chain's CDR3 is CATSIHLDRRTDTQYF. The V call is TRBV15, the J call TRBJ2-3; absent DNA, TCRdb's TRBD1 call cannot be checked. CDR3 length: 16 residues. Germline V gene sequence: CDR1 LNHNV, CDR2 YYDKDF (reference sequence).

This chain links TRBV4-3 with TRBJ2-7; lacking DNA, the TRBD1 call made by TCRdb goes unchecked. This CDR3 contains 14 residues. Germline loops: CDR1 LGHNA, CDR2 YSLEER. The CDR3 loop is CASSRVQGFYEQYF.